The T cell receptor (beta chain) described here comes from a study of cytomegalovirus exposure and HLA in healthy donors. Study-level results: Reports state that TCR beta sequences accurately predicted most subjects' HLA-A and HLA-B alleles.

Trimming removed 3 bases at V and 5 bases at J, with 16 bases between. This CDR3 has 15 residues. Germline V CDR1 and CDR2: MDHEN, SYDVKM. About this clone itself: The antigen is unknown.

The PCR ran on 60 Vbeta and 13 Jbeta primers. The assay was immunoSEQ multiplex PCR, and TCRdb's table has in-frame clones only and misses some. The sample holds roughly 160,000 clones, under 90% seen once. The source material was PBMCs. The receptor comes from a man aged 30 to 39 in good health and CMV-seronegative. This chain connects TRBV28 to TRBJ2-5; maybe TRBD2 (5 bases). The CDR3 loop reads CASSFTPQEAETQYF. The CDR3 region has the DNA TGTGCCAGCAGTTTTACCCCGCAGGAGGCGGAGACCCAGTACTTC.